This T cell receptor (beta chain) emerged from a study of cytomegalovirus exposure and HLA in healthy donors. About the research overall: Early on, a data release was issued that held roughly 80 million unique TCRs from HLA-typed donors. Study observations and caveats: It is likely that the observed cluster of highly shared sequence variants was a sequencing artifact.

The PCR was carried out with 60 Vbeta primers and 13 Jbeta primers. Using immunoSEQ multiplex PCR, the repertoire was profiled, and TCRdb retains in-frame clones only, with some absent. Of 210,000 or so clones in the sample, about 85% were seen once. Notes on this clone: Its antigen is unknown.

Per the germline V gene, CDR1 is SGHVS and CDR2 is FNYEAQ. The V end lost 6 bases, the J end lost 1 base, and 15 bases lay between the germline ends. The CDR3 extends over 15 amino acids. V and J are TRBV7-6 and TRBJ1-1; D may be TRBD1 (5 bases). This TCR was recovered from a human donor in good health. The sequencing input was PBMCs. The CDR3 sequence: CASRSEPGKNTEAFF. The CDR3 bases are TGTGCCAGCAGATCCGAGCCAGGGAAGAACACTGAAGCTTTCTTT.